This T cell receptor (beta chain) emerged from a study of blood T cell repertoires in COVID-19. The CDR3 totals 13 residues. With V trimmed by 6 bases and J by 5 bases, 4 bases remained unmatched. Looked up from germline, CDR1 is LNHDA and CDR2 is SQIVND (reference sequence). Measured with immunoSEQ multiplex PCR; TCRdb has only the in-frame clones, and not every one. Counted here are 150,000 to 200,000 clones, around four fifths occurring once; the ten biggest clones make up around 0.93%. Sequencing input: peripheral blood. The sequence derives from a man aged 55-75 years with COVID-19, enrolled during active disease. The V call is TRBV19, the J call TRBJ1-5, with 7 bases that match TRBD1. The CDR3 DNA reads TGTGCCAGTAGGCACAGGGGAGATCAGCCCCAGCATTTT. Encoded protein: CASRHRGDQPQHF.